One and the same sample provided the 12 T cell receptor beta chains below, sequenced in a study of shared clonotypes between healthy human individuals. TCRdb's copy holds only in-frame clones and misses some; the assay was immunoSEQ multiplex PCR. Here the sample spans about 2.3 million clones, around 90% being singletons. The sequenced sample consisted of naive CD4+ T cells from PBMCs. Subset defined: CD45RA+ positively selected. Source of these receptors: a man between 18 and 35 years old in good health. Some clones in this sample may be carry-over from other donors' samples.

As regards this clone: The same CDR3 is also encoded by other DNA sequences in this sample. The chain employs TRBV6-1 and TRBJ1-2; weak D call: TRBD1 (5 bases). Between the trimmed V and J ends, which lost 8 bases and 0 bases, there was a span of 10 bases. Germline values: CDR1 MNHNS, CDR2 SASEGT. The CDR3 extends over 13 amino acids. CDR3 protein: CASSRGANYGYTF. The CDR3 nucleotides read TGTGCCAGCTCCCGGGGGGCTAACTATGGCTACACCTTC.

A single count supports this clone. This chain joins TRBV5-1 and TRBJ2-1; 13 bases line up with TRBD2. The CDR3 covers 17 residues. The germline V gene encodes CDR1 SGHRS and CDR2 YFSETQ. Losses at the gene ends were 4 bases for V and 8 bases for J; bases not matched to a gene: 12. The CDR3 loop reads CASSPRTSGSIRDEQFF. CDR3 DNA: TGCGCCAGCAGCCCCCGGACTAGCGGGAGCATTCGGGATGAGCAGTTCTTC.

This rearrangement joins TRBV5-1 to TRBJ1-4; no clear D gene. The germline V and J ends were trimmed by 4 bases and 6 bases, with 16 bases remaining between them. The germline V gene encodes CDR1 SGHRS and CDR2 YFSETQ. CDR3 length: 15 residues. The CDR3, as DNA: TGCGCCAGCAGCCCCGGGCGGGGTTTCGATGAAAAACTGTTTTTT. It specifies CASSPGRGFDEKLFF.

V usage is TRBV11-2 and J usage is TRBJ2-1, with a tentative D call TRBD1 (6 bases). In germline, CDR1 is SGHAT, CDR2 FQNNGV. The CDR3 covers 14 residues. The V end lost 6 bases, the J end lost 7 bases, and 16 bases lay between the germline ends. The CDR3 coding sequence is TGTGCCAGCAGGGTACATAGGGGGTCTAATGAGCAGTTCTTC. Its translation: CASRVHRGSNEQFF. Full variable domain (missing parts from reference TRBV11-2 and TRBJ2-1): EAGVAQSPRYKIIEKRQSVAFWCNPISGHATLYWYQQILGQGPKLLIQFQNNGVVDDSQLPKDRFSAERLKGVDSTLKIQPAKLEDSAVYLCASRVHRGSNEQFFGPGTRLTVL.

The chain employs TRBV28 and TRBJ2-1, with a possible D match to TRBD2 (6 bases). The CDR3 is 14 amino acids. The V and J ends lost 5 bases and 2 bases respectively, with 10 bases between them. CDR1 MDHEN and CDR2 SYDVKM come from the germline V gene. The CDR3 region is CASSLTSAYNEQFF. The CDR3 DNA is TGTGCCAGCAGTCTGACTAGTGCCTACAATGAGCAGTTCTTC.

Note on this clone: The sample carries other DNA sequences with the same CDR3. The chain couples TRBV5-1 to TRBJ1-2; tentatively, D is TRBD1 (5 bases). Trimming shortened V by 4 bases and J by 4 bases, and 8 bases separated the two germline ends. Germline assignment: CDR1 SGHRS and CDR2 YFSETQ. This CDR3 spans 12 amino acids. The CDR3 reads CASSPDSYGYTF. Written as DNA, the CDR3 is TGCGCCAGCAGCCCAGACAGCTATGGCTACACCTTC.

The J gene is TRBJ2-1, the V gene TRBV11-2; 8 bases line up with TRBD2. The CDR3 spans 16 residues. The germline CDR1 and CDR2 sequences are SGHAT and FQNNGV. The ends lost 1 base at V and 9 bases at J; junction bases unmatched: 11. This CDR3 is CASSLGIGRARVEQFF. The DNA for the CDR3 is TGTGCCAGCAGCTTAGGGATCGGGAGGGCCCGGGTTGAGCAGTTCTTC.

This chain connects TRBV7-3 to TRBJ1-1; D gene unclear. Germline CDR1 is SGHTA and CDR2 is FQGTGA. With 3 bases removed from V and 7 bases from J, the gap between germline ends came to 15 bases. The length of the CDR3 is 14 residues. This chain's CDR3 is CASSFSAGEGEAFF. In nucleotides, the CDR3 is TGTGCCAGCAGCTTCTCGGCAGGAGAGGGTGAAGCTTTCTTT.

The chain has TRBV5-1 and TRBJ1-1; D call uncertain. The V gene lost 4 bases and the J gene lost 4 bases, with 14 bases spanning the gap. The CDR3 runs to 14 residues. Germline CDR1 reads SGHRS; CDR2 reads YFSETQ. CDR3 nucleotide sequence: TGCGCCAGCAGCCGCCCCGACTTACCCACTGAAGCTTTCTTT. Translated: CASSRPDLPTEAFF.

This chain joins TRBV19 and TRBJ2-7; D is undetermined. V lost 5 bases, J lost 0 bases, and 11 bases lay in between. The CDR3 has 14 residues. CDR1 and CDR2 from the germline V gene are LNHDA and SQIVND (reference sequence). The CDR3 is CASSLTVSSYEQYF. The DNA for the CDR3 is TGTGCCAGTAGTTTGACGGTTAGCTCCTACGAGCAGTACTTC. Together with reference TRBV19 and TRBJ2-7, the CDR3 gives the full variable domain: DGGITQSPKYLFRKEGQNVTLSCEQNLNHDAMYWYRQDPGQGLRLIYYSQIVNDFQKGDIAEGYSVSREKKESFPLTVTSAQKNPTAFYLCASSLTVSSYEQYFGPGTRLTVT.

The chain recombines TRBV10-2 with TRBJ1-5, with TRBD1 as a possible D gene (5 bases). Per the germline V gene, CDR1 is WSHSY and CDR2 is SAAADI. The CDR3 loop spans 17 amino acids. V lost 0 bases and J 7 bases, leaving 19 bases between the germline ends. CDR3 protein: CASSESPRDGAGQPQHF. CDR3 nucleotides: TGCGCCAGCAGTGAGTCCCCCCGGGACGGGGCTGGGCAGCCCCAGCATTTT.

The chain links TRBV29-1 to TRBJ1-5; TRBD1 is a possible D gene (5 bases). The CDR3 runs to 16 residues. Trimming removed 0 bases at V and 1 base at J, with 13 bases between. The V gene's germline CDR1 is SQVTM and CDR2 ANQGSEA. The CDR3 DNA reads as TGCAGCGTTGAAGATCTGGGCAGGGCAAGCAATCAGCCCCAGCATTTT. This gives the protein CSVEDLGRASNQPQHF.